This TCR beta chain was recovered during a study of cytomegalovirus exposure and HLA in healthy donors. Findings of the study overall: Overall, roughly 170 TCR beta chains were annotated as cytomegalovirus-associated.

Libraries were prepared by immunoSEQ multiplex PCR; TCRdb keeps only in-frame clonotypes and omits some of them. The data hold about 120,000 clones, with around 90% observed a single time. A note on this clone: Its cognate antigen is unknown.

V dropped 4 bases and J dropped 2 bases, with 15 bases sitting between them. Germline assignment: CDR1 SEHNR and CDR2 FQNEAQ (reference sequence). This CDR3 has 15 residues. Sequenced material: PBMCs. The TCR was taken from a woman aged 18 to 35 in good health and CMV-seronegative. This chain uses TRBV7-9 with TRBJ2-7; possible D gene TRBD1, 6 bases. The CDR3 bases are TGTGCCAGCAGCTCGACAGGCCGGACCCCCTACGAGCAGTACTTC. It specifies CASSSTGRTPYEQYF.